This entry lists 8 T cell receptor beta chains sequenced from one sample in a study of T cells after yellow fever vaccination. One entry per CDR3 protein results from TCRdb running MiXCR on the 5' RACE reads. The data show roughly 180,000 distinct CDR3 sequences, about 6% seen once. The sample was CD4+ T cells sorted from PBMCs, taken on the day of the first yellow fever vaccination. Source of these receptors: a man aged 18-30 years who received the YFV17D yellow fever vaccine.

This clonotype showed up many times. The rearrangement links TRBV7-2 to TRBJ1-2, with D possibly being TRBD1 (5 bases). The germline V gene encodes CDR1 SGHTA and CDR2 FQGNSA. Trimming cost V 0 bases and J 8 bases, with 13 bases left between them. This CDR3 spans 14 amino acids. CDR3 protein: CASSLASWGVGYTF. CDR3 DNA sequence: TGTGCCAGCAGCTTAGCGAGTTGGGGCGTAGGCTACACCTTC.

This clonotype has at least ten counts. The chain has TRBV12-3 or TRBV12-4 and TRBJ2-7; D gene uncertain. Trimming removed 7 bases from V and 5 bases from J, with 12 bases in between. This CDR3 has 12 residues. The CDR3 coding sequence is TGTGCCAGCACCCTCCTTGGGCACGAGCAGTACTTC. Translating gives CASTLLGHEQYF.

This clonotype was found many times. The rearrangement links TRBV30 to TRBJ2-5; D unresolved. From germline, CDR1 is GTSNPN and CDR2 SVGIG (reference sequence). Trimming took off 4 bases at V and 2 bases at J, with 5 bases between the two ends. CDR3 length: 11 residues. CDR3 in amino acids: CAWNIQETQYF. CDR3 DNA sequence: TGTGCCTGGAATATACAAGAGACCCAGTACTTC.

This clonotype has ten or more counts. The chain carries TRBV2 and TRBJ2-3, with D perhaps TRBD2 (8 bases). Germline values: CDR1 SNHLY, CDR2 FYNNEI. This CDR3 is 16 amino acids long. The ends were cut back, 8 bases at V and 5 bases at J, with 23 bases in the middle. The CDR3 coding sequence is TGTGCCAGCGGGCTCCGGACAGGTCGGGGGGGAGATACGCAGTATTTT. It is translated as CASGLRTGRGGDTQYF.

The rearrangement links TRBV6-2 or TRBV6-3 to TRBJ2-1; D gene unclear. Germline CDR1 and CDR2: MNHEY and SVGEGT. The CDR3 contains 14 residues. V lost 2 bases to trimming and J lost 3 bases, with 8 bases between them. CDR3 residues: CASSYLRGYNEQFF. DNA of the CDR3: TGTGCCAGCAGTTACCTCCGCGGCTACAATGAGCAGTTCTTC.

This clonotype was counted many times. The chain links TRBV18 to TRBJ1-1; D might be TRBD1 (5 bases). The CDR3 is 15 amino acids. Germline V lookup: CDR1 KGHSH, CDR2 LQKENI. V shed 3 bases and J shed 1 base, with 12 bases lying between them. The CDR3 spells CASSPGRTTNTEAFF. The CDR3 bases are TGTGCCAGCTCACCGGGGCGGACAACGAACACTGAAGCTTTCTTT.

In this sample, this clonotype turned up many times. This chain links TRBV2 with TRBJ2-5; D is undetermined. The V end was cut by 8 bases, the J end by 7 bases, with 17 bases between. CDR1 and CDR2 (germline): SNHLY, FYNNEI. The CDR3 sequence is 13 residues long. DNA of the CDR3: TGTGCCAGCTCGGGTCTCGAGGTAGCGACCCAGTACTTC. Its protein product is CASSGLEVATQYF.

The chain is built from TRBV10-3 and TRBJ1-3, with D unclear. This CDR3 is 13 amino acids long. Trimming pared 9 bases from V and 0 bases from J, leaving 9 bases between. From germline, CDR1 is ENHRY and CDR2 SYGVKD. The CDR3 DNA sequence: TGTGCCATTGGCTATTACTCTGGAAACACCATATATTTT. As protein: CAIGYYSGNTIYF.